Listed below are T cell receptor beta chains from one sample, sequenced in a study of cytomegalovirus exposure and HLA in healthy donors. Clones were read by immunoSEQ multiplex PCR, and TCRdb kept only the in-frame ones, dropping some. Its table lists some 96,000 clones. The sample was PBMCs. The receptor set was obtained from a woman aged 25 to 39 in good health and CMV-seronegative. CDR3s include the opening cysteine and the closing phenylalanine or tryptophan. Fields, in order: D gene, V gene, J gene, CDR3 length, CDR3 protein, CDR3 DNA. The D gene is left open where the match is weak.

NA,TRBV15,TRBJ2-7,15,CATSRDRDTSYEQYF,TGTGCCACCAGCAGAGATAGGGACACTTCCTACGAGCAGTACTTC
NA,TRBV9,TRBJ2-5,13,CASRAAGRETQYF,TGTGCCAGCAGGGCCGCGGGACGGGAGACCCAGTACTTC
TRBD2,TRBV28,TRBJ2-3,22,CASSLEIPHQGLAGPSTDTQYF,TGTGCCAGCAGCTTGGAGATCCCCCACCAGGGACTAGCGGGGCCCAGCACAGATACGCAGTATTTT
TRBD1,TRBV7-2,TRBJ1-2,14,CASSPTGGFYGYTF,TGTGCCAGCAGTCCGACAGGGGGCTTCTATGGCTACACCTTC
TRBD1,TRBV28,TRBJ1-4,17,CASSDLDRATTNEKLFF,TGTGCCAGCAGTGACTTGGACAGGGCCACAACTAATGAAAAACTGTTTTTT
TRBD1,TRBV5-6,TRBJ2-7,14,CASSLWDRTYEQYF,TGTGCCAGCAGCTTGTGGGACAGAACCTACGAGCAGTACTTC
TRBD1,TRBV10-2,TRBJ1-5,14,CASRSQGNNQPQHF,TGCGCCAGCAGGTCACAGGGGAACAATCAGCCCCAGCATTTT
NA,TRBV12-5,TRBJ2-5,16,CASGPPGPRGQETQYF,TGTGCTAGTGGCCCGCCGGGACCCAGGGGTCAAGAGACCCAGTACTTC
NA,TRBV6-4,TRBJ1-1,14,CASSKAQGNTEAFF,TGTGCCAGCAGTAAGGCTCAGGGGAACACTGAAGCTTTCTTT
NA,TRBV5-6,TRBJ1-1,17,CASSFLPGPLGNTEAFF,TGTGCCAGCAGTTTCCTCCCAGGGCCCCTAGGGAACACTGAAGCTTTCTTT
NA,TRBV10-3,TRBJ1-1,14,CAISESGEDTEAFF,TGTGCCATCAGTGAGTCTGGTGAGGACACTGAAGCTTTCTTT
TRBD1,TRBV27,TRBJ2-7,15,CASRLNRGEDYEQYF,TGTGCCAGCAGATTAAACAGGGGAGAGGACTACGAGCAGTACTTC
TRBD2,TRBV6-5,TRBJ2-1,15,CASSSSGSSYNEQFF,TGTGCCAGCAGTTCTAGCGGGAGCTCCTACAATGAGCAGTTCTTC
TRBD1,TRBV27,TRBJ2-7,14,CASSFLGQDYEQYF,TGTGCCAGCAGTTTTCTGGGACAGGACTACGAGCAGTACTTC
TRBD2,TRBV7-9,TRBJ2-7,15,CASSPGSGGTYEQYF,TGTGCCAGCAGCCCCGGGAGCGGGGGCACCTACGAGCAGTACTTC
TRBD1,TRBV10-3,TRBJ1-2,13,CANQQGAGYGYTF,TGTGCCAACCAACAGGGGGCCGGCTATGGCTACACCTTC
NA,TRBV5-1,TRBJ2-1,17,CASSWTSGRDSYNEQFF,TGCGCCAGCAGTTGGACATCCGGGCGGGACTCCTACAATGAGCAGTTCTTC
NA,TRBV6-5,TRBJ2-1,15,CASSYSSGGSNEQFF,TGTGCCAGCAGTTACTCGTCCGGGGGAAGCAATGAGCAGTTCTTC
NA,TRBV27,TRBJ2-5,14,CASKIGRGQETQYF,TGTGCCAGCAAAATTGGTCGGGGGCAAGAGACCCAGTACTTC
NA,TRBV27,TRBJ1-1,13,CASSRGTNTEAFF,TGTGCCAGCAGCCGGGGGACGAACACTGAAGCTTTCTTT
NA,TRBV5-1,TRBJ1-3,16,CASSLGAAGSGNTIYF,TGCGCCAGCAGCTTGGGGGCAGCCGGCTCTGGAAACACCATATATTTT
TRBD2,TRBV7-2,TRBJ2-7,15,CASSFRLAGAYEQYF,TGTGCCAGCAGCTTCCGACTAGCGGGGGCCTACGAGCAGTACTTC
NA,TRBV18,TRBJ2-5,14,CASSPDWIRSTQYF,TGTGCCAGCTCCCCGGACTGGATAAGATCGACCCAGTACTTC
TRBD1,TRBV5-1,TRBJ1-4,16,CASSQTGGATNEKLFF,TGCGCCAGCAGCCAGACAGGGGGTGCAACTAATGAAAAACTGTTTTTT
NA,TRBV7-9,TRBJ2-7,17,CASSLLLRGNLPYEQYF,TGTGCCAGCAGCTTACTTCTGCGGGGCAACCTCCCCTACGAGCAGTACTTC
NA,TRBV28,TRBJ2-1,16,CASSSPRLSSYNEQFF,TGTGCCAGCAGTTCGCCGAGACTTAGCTCCTACAATGAGCAGTTCTTC
NA,TRBV5-1,TRBJ2-3,12,CASGYYPDTQYF,TGCGCCAGCGGTTACTATCCAGATACGCAGTATTTT
TRBD1,TRBV27,TRBJ2-5,16,CASSIRTGAREETQYF,TGTGCCAGCAGTATAAGGACAGGAGCAAGGGAAGAGACCCAGTACTTC
TRBD2,TRBV7-3,TRBJ2-2,16,CASSLLSGVGTGELFF,TGTGCCAGCAGCCTCCTTAGCGGGGTTGGGACCGGGGAGCTGTTTTTT
NA,TRBV7-3,TRBJ2-3,13,CASGAGVADTQYF,TGTGCCAGCGGGGCTGGTGTTGCAGATACGCAGTATTTT
TRBD1,TRBV7-6,TRBJ1-1,17,CASSLAGTAAVNTEAFF,TGTGCCAGCAGCTTAGCGGGGACAGCCGCGGTGAACACTGAAGCTTTCTTT
TRBD1,TRBV6-1,TRBJ2-5,12,CASSEAGQGWYF,TGTGCCAGCAGTGAAGCTGGACAGGGGTGGTACTTC
NA,TRBV6-1,TRBJ2-1,14,CASSEARGYYEQFF,TGTGCCAGCAGTGAAGCTAGGGGCTATTATGAGCAGTTCTTC
NA,TRBV29-1,TRBJ2-6,14,CSVATDSGANVLTF,TGCAGCGTGGCGACAGACTCTGGGGCCAACGTCCTGACTTTC
NA,TRBV19,TRBJ1-5,14,CASTQQDSNQPQHF,TGTGCCAGTACCCAGCAGGATAGCAATCAGCCCCAGCATTTT
NA,TRBV6-1,TRBJ1-6,13,CASSEVPHSPLHF,TGTGCCAGCAGTGAAGTTCCTCATTCACCCCTCCACTTT
TRBD1,TRBV6-5,TRBJ2-5,13,CASRKTGEKTQYF,TGTGCCAGCAGGAAGACAGGGGAAAAGACCCAGTACTTC
TRBD1,TRBV19,TRBJ2-7,14,CASSAGQGGYEQYF,TGTGCCAGTAGTGCGGGACAGGGCGGCTACGAGCAGTACTTC
NA,TRBV18,TRBJ2-1,14,CASSPPPSYNEQFF,TGTGCCAGCTCACCCCCCCCTTCCTACAATGAGCAGTTCTTC
NA,TRBV6-1,TRBJ1-1,15,CASSERGYMNTEAFF,TGTGCCAGCAGTGAAAGGGGGTACATGAACACTGAAGCTTTCTTT
NA,TRBV5-3,TRBJ2-1,13,CARSFLGRGEQFF,TGTGCCAGAAGCTTCCTAGGTCGTGGTGAGCAGTTCTTC
TRBD1,TRBV7-9,TRBJ1-6,14,CASSRDRVDSPLHF,TGTGCCAGCAGCCGCGACAGGGTTGATTCACCCCTCCACTTT
TRBD2,TRBV19,TRBJ2-5,16,CASSPSGRALGETQYF,TGTGCCAGTAGTCCTAGCGGGAGGGCCCTCGGAGAGACCCAGTACTTC
TRBD2,TRBV4-2,TRBJ2-1,14,CASSPAAGEREQFF,TGTGCCAGCAGCCCCGCAGCGGGGGAACGTGAGCAGTTCTTC
NA,TRBV6-6,TRBJ2-1,14,CASSYGRERDEQFF,TGTGCCAGCAGTTACGGCAGAGAACGGGATGAGCAGTTCTTC
NA,TRBV5-1,TRBJ2-1,14,CASSSTGFYNEQFF,TGCGCCAGCAGCTCTACAGGGTTCTACAATGAGCAGTTCTTC
NA,TRBV4-1,TRBJ1-2,13,CASSPRANYGYTF,TGCGCCAGCAGCCCTCGGGCTAACTATGGCTACACCTTC
NA,TRBV28,TRBJ1-2,14,CASTIAGFGYGYTF,TGTGCCAGCACCATAGCAGGGTTTGGCTATGGCTACACCTTC
TRBD1,TRBV5-4,TRBJ2-7,14,CASGLDRGNNEQYF,TGTGCCAGCGGCTTGGACAGGGGGAACAACGAGCAGTACTTC
NA,TRBV2,TRBJ2-7,17,CASSAPRTGSISYEQYF,TGTGCCAGCAGTGCCCCACGAACGGGGTCGATCTCCTACGAGCAGTACTTC